One and the same sample provided the 5 T cell receptor beta chains below, sequenced in a study of blood T cell repertoires in COVID-19. The assay was immunoSEQ multiplex PCR, and TCRdb's table has in-frame clones only and misses some. The table has over 200,000 clones, approximately 87% seen once. Sequences were obtained from PBMCs or T cells enriched from blood (not recorded which). Receptors were obtained from a woman aged 45-65 years in a cohort exposed to, infected with or recovered from COVID-19 (not recorded which).

Here the CDR3 DNA reads TGTGCCAGCAGCCTTGGTCGGGTTGAAAAACTGTTTTTT. Protein sequence: CASSLGRVEKLFF. The chain combines TRBV2 with TRBJ1-4; D ambiguous. This CDR3 has 13 amino acids. V gave up 6 bases and J gave up 7 bases, with 12 bases separating them. Germline CDR1 reads SNHLY; CDR2 reads FYNNEI.

The chain uses TRBV2 and TRBJ1-6; a possible D gene is TRBD1 (6 bases). Per germline, CDR1 SNHLY and CDR2 FYNNEI. This CDR3 region has 15 residues. V was cut by 2 bases and J by 8 bases, with 13 bases left in between. The CDR3 DNA follows: TGTGCCAGCAGTGAAAGGGGGTGGGAACATTCACCCCTCCACTTT. This gives the protein CASSERGWEHSPLHF. Full variable domain (outside the CDR3, taken from reference TRBV2 and TRBJ1-6): EPEVTQTPSHQVTQMGQEVILRCVPISNHLYFYWYRQILGQKVEFLVSFYNNEISEKSEIFDDQFSVERPDGSNFTLKIRSTKLEDSAMYFCASSERGWEHSPLHFGNGTRLTVT.

This chain connects TRBV7-8 to TRBJ1-1, with D uncertain. CDR1 and CDR2 from the germline V gene are SGHVS and FQNEAQ. This CDR3 has 14 amino acids. Trimming stripped 3 bases from V and 0 bases from J, with 8 bases between. CDR3 in amino acids: CASSFQAVNTEAFF. In nucleotides, the CDR3 is TGTGCCAGCAGCTTCCAGGCCGTGAACACTGAAGCTTTCTTT.

The chain has TRBV6-5 and TRBJ1-2; 10 positions agree with TRBD1. The CDR3 totals 14 residues. With V trimmed by 6 bases and J by 8 bases, 9 bases remained unmatched. In germline, CDR1 is MNHEY, CDR2 SVGAGI. CDR3 sequence (DNA): TGTGCCAGCAGCGGCGACAGGGGGCTCTCGGGCTACACCTTC. Protein sequence: CASSGDRGLSGYTF.

CDR3 bases: TGTGCCAGCAGCTTGGGGGCGAGCGGCACTGAAGCTTTCTTT. Translated: CASSLGASGTEAFF. The rearrangement links TRBV5-6 to TRBJ1-1, with D unclear. CDR1 SGHDT and CDR2 YYEEEE come from the germline V gene. The germline V and J ends were trimmed by 0 bases and 4 bases, with 10 bases remaining between them. CDR3 size: 14 residues.